The sample holds a few counts of the clone carrying this TCR beta chain. The PCR had 60 Vbeta and 13 Jbeta primers. Assay: immunoSEQ multiplex PCR; the TCRdb copy retains only in-frame clones and omits some. The sample has some 84,000 clones, 55% to 70% seen once. These data are taken from a study of cytomegalovirus exposure and HLA in healthy donors. V was trimmed by 1 base and J by 2 bases, leaving 19 bases between them. This CDR3 has 17 amino acids. The germline gives CDR1 SGHDT, CDR2 YYEEEE. The clonotype comes from a middle-aged woman in good health and CMV-seropositive. The chain is built from TRBV5-6 and TRBJ2-7, with a tentative D call TRBD1 (6 bases). The sequencing sample was made of PBMCs. The CDR3 DNA reads TGTGCCAGCAGCTTGTGGGGGCGACTCCGGAACACCTACGAGCAGTACTTC. Protein sequence: CASSLWGRLRNTYEQYF.